This is a list of T cell receptor beta chains from one sample in a study of identical twins. From the 5' RACE reads, TCRdb called clonotypes with MiXCR, one entry per CDR3 protein. The table records 250,000 to 350,000 distinct CDR3 sequences, roughly 9% of them present only once. This sample also appeared in a second study, on yellow fever vaccine responses in identical twins.

Input material: CD8+ T cells sorted from blood. These TCRs come from a young woman in good health. Both conserved end residues are part of each CDR3. A D gene is named only where the DNA matches it firmly. Size is stated for part of the rows, as once, few or many counts, or as a class when the clone is expanded.

>TRBJ2-7|.|many|TRBV29-1
TGCAGCGTTGAAGGTCAAGCGGGTTGGGGCCACGAGCAGTACTTC
CSVEGQAGWGHEQYF
>TRBJ2-7|.|few|TRBV27
TGTGCCAGCAGTTTATCAGGGGACTTGGGGTCCTACGAGCAGTACTTC
CASSLSGDLGSYEQYF
>TRBJ2-2|.|.|TRBV3-1
TGTGCCAGCAGCCTCTCCTCTTGGCCGGGGGAGCTGTTTTTT
CASSLSSWPGELFF
>TRBJ2-3|.|many|TRBV29-1
TGCAGCGTTGAAGATCCGGGACACCGGAGCACAGATACGCAGTATTTT
CSVEDPGHRSTDTQYF
>TRBJ2-3|TRBD1|many|TRBV25-1
TGTGCCAGCAGTGAACCTCCCGGGACAGAATTACCAGATACGCAGTATTTT
CASSEPPGTELPDTQYF
>TRBJ1-1|TRBD1|many|TRBV4-1
TGCGCCAGCAGCCAACTCAGTCCTGACCGGGACAGGGGGCACGCTTTCTTT
CASSQLSPDRDRGHAFF
>TRBJ2-5|.|few|TRBV9
TGTGCCAGCAGCGTAGGTTCGACAAACCAAGAGACCCAGTACTTC
CASSVGSTNQETQYF
>TRBJ2-2|TRBD2|.|TRBV25-1
TGTGCCAGCAGTGTCGGGACTAGCGGGATCCGCGGAACCGGGGAGCTGTTTTTT
CASSVGTSGIRGTGELFF
>TRBJ2-4|TRBD1|many|TRBV7-9
TGTGCCAGCAGCTTATCGTGGACAGGGTTGGACATTCAGTACTTC
CASSLSWTGLDIQYF
>TRBJ2-5|.|many|TRBV28
TGTGCCAGCGGGGGGCAGGACCAAGAGACCCAGTACTTC
CASGGQDQETQYF
>TRBJ2-1|.|.|TRBV9
TGTGCCAGCAGCGTGCAGGGGCCATACAATGAGCAGTTCTTC
CASSVQGPYNEQFF
>TRBJ1-2|.|.|TRBV27
TGTGCCAGCAGTTTATCAGCGTCGGTGGGCTACACCTTC
CASSLSASVGYTF
>TRBJ2-7|.|.|TRBV7-8
TGTGCCAGCAGCTTGGGGGGAGCGGCTCGCGAGCAGTACTTC
CASSLGGAAREQYF
>TRBJ1-6|.|.|TRBV27
TGTGCCAGCGCCCAAAGGGGGGACTTACCCCTCCACTTT
CASAQRGDLPLHF
>TRBJ2-1|.|many|TRBV25-1
TGTGCCAGCAGTGAGGGAGCTGAGCAGTTCTTC
CASSEGAEQFF
>TRBJ2-1|.|many|TRBV29-1
TGCAGCCCTCGTCTAGGGTTTGAGCAGTTCTTC
CSPRLGFEQFF